This note documents a single T cell receptor beta chain sequence. The antigen remains undetermined. Every sample yielded at least 7 million isolated PBMCs. With each sample, at least 6 micrograms of total RNA were extracted. The data originate from a study of blood T cells in healthy people across ages. Broader study findings: The authors considered diversity estimates from one million T cells to be underestimates.

Then a second PCR, running about 7 to 11 cycles, was carried out with a sample-barcoded 5' primer and a J-beta primer mix. MiXCR was run by TCRdb on the 5' RACE reads, yielding one entry per CDR3 protein. This sample has about 720,000 distinct CDR3 sequences, with more than 20% found just once. With 5 bases removed from V and 0 bases from J, the gap between germline ends came to 8 bases. Germline lookup yields CDR1 SEHNR and CDR2 FQNEAQ (reference sequence). This CDR3 is built from 13 residues. The same sample was also studied in work on T cells of mothers and their children. From that study: Comparable shaping of TCR recombination output by thymic selection was observed in related and unrelated pairs.

The chain uses TRBV7-9 and TRBJ2-7, with D unclear. The TCR was taken from a boy aged 5-17 years in good health. Material: blood. Here the CDR3 reads CASSPESSYEQYF. The CDR3 region has the DNA TGTGCCAGCAGCCCCGAGAGCTCCTACGAGCAGTACTTC.